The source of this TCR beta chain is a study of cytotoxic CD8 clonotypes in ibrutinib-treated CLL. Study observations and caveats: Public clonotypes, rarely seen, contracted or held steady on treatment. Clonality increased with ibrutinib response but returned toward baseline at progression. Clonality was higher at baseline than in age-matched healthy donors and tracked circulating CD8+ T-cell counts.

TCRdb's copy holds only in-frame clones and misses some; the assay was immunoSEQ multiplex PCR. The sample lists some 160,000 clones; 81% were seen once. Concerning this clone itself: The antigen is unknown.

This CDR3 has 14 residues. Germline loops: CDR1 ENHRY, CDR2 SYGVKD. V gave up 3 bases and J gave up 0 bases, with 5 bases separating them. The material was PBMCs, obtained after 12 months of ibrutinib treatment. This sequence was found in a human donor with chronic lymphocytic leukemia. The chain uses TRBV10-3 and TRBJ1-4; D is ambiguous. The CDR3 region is CAISDVATNEKLFF. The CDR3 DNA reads TGTGCCATCAGTGATGTTGCAACTAATGAAAAACTGTTTTTT.